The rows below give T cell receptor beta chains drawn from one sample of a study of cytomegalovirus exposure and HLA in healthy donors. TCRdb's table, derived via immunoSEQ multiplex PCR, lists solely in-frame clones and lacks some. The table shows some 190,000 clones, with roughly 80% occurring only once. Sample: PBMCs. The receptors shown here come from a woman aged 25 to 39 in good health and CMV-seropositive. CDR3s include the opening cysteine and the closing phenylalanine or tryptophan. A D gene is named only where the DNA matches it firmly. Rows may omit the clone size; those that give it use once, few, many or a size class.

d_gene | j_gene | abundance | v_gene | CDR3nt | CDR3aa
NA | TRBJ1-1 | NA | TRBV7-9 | TGTGCCAGCAGCTTAAAGGGACACCCAAACACTGAAGCTTTCTTT | CASSLKGHPNTEAFF
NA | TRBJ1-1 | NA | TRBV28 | TGTGCCAGCAGTTCGAAGTTAAGGGACATCTACACTGAAGCTTTCTTT | CASSSKLRDIYTEAFF
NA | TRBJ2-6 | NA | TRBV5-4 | TGTGCCAGCAGCCCAGAGGCCAACGTCCTGACTTTC | CASSPEANVLTF
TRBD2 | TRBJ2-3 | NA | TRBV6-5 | TGTGCCAGCATTAAGCGGGGGGGGTCAGATACGCAGTATTTT | CASIKRGGSDTQYF
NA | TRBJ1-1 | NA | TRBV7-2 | TGTGCCAGCAGCCCCGAGACAAGTAAGAACACTGAAGCTTTCTTT | CASSPETSKNTEAFF
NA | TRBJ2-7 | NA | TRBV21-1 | TGTGCCAGCGGGTCTAGCGGGAGAAGGAACGAGCAGTACTTC | CASGSSGRRNEQYF
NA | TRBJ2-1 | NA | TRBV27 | TGTGCCAGCAGTCCCGGGACAAGATACAATGAGCAGTTCTTC | CASSPGTRYNEQFF
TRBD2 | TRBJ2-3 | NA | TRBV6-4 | TGTGCCAGCAGTGTCGGACTAGCGGGGGGGCAAGATACGCAGTATTTT | CASSVGLAGGQDTQYF
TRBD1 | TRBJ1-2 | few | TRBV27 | TGTGCCAGCAGGGCTCAAACAGGGGTAAAGAACTATGGCTACACCTTC | CASRAQTGVKNYGYTF
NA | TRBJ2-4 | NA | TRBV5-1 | TGCGCCAGCAGCTTGATGGGGAGCAAAAACATTCAGTACTTC | CASSLMGSKNIQYF
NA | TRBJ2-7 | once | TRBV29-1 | TGCAGCGCCTCAGGGGGGACGGGGAGTGGCGAGCAGTACTTC | CSASGGTGSGEQYF
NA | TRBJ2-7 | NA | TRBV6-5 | TGTGCCAGCAGTCCCGACCCCGGGTACGAGCAGTACTTC | CASSPDPGYEQYF
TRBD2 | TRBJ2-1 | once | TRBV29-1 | TGCAGCGTTGGGCGGCTAGCGGTATACAATGAGCAGTTCTTC | CSVGRLAVYNEQFF
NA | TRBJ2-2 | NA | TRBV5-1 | TGCGCCAGCAGCTCCCGGAGGGAAAACACCGGGGAGCTGTTTTTT | CASSSRRENTGELFF
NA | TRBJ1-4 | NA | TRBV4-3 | TGCGCCAGCAGCCTCCAATCAGGGAGGGAGAAACTGTTTTTT | CASSLQSGREKLFF
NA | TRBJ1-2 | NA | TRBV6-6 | TGTGCCAGCCTACAGTTTGGCGACCACCCTGGAGGCTACACCTTC | CASLQFGDHPGGYTF
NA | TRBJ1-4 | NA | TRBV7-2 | TGTGCCAGCAGCTTGGTCCCGGGACATGCAACTAATGAAAAACTGTTTTTT | CASSLVPGHATNEKLFF
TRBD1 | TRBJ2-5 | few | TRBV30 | TGTGCCTTAGACAGGGGGGGGCAAGAGACCCAGTACTTC | CALDRGGQETQYF
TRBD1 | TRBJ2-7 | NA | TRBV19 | TGTGCCAGTAGTCGGACAGGGCCCTACGAGCAGTACTTC | CASSRTGPYEQYF
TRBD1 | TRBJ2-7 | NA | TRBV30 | TGTGCCTGGAGACCGGGACAGGGGGCTCGGGAGCAGTACTTC | CAWRPGQGAREQYF
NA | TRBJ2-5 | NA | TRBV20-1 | TGCAGTGCTAGTCAAGAGGAGCAGTACTTC | CSASQEEQYF
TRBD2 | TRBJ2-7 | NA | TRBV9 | TGTGCCAGCAGCGTTACTAGCGTGGGGTTCTCCGAGCAGTACTTC | CASSVTSVGFSEQYF
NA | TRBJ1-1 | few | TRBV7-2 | TGTGCCAGCAGCTCACAGGAGGGGACTGAAGCTTTCTTT | CASSSQEGTEAFF
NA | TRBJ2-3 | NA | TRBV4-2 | TGTGCCAGCAGCCAAGATTTGGTAGCTACAGATACGCAGTATTTT | CASSQDLVATDTQYF
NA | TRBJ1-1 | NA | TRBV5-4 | TGTGCCAGCAGCTCCGTATCGAACACTGAAGCTTTCTTT | CASSSVSNTEAFF
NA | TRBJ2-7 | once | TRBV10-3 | TGTGCCATCAGTGGGCAGACAGAGCAGTACTTC | CAISGQTEQYF
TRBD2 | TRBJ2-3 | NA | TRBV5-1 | TGCGCCAGCACTAAAATAGCGGGGACAGATACGCAGTATTTT | CASTKIAGTDTQYF
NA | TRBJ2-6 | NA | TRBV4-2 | TGTGCCAGCAGTCAACAGGGTAAGAGCTCTGGGGCCAACGTCCTGACTTTC | CASSQQGKSSGANVLTF
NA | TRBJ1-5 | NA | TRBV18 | TGTGCCAGCTCACTCGGTCGAGGTCAGCCCCAGCATTTT | CASSLGRGQPQHF
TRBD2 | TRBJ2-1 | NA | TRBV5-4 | TGTGCCAGCAGCCCTACCAGCGGGAGGGCCGACAATGAGCAGTTCTTC | CASSPTSGRADNEQFF
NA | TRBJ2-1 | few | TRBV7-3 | TGTGCCAGCAGCCAGCCCACTAGCATGTCCTACAATGAGCAGTTCTTC | CASSQPTSMSYNEQFF
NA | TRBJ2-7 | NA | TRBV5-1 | TGCGCCAGCAGCTCACAGGGAGTCGGGGAGCAGTACTTC | CASSSQGVGEQYF
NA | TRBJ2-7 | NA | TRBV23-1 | TGCGCCAGCAGCCAAACCCCGGACTTTATTTACGAGCAGTACTTC | CASSQTPDFIYEQYF
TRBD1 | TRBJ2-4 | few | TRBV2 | TGTGCCAGCAAGGGACAGAAAAACATTCAGTACTTC | CASKGQKNIQYF